One TCR beta chain is described in this entry. Its target is not known. The data stem from a study of early stage breast cancer tumors. Across the whole study: Samples were sequenced at about 9.7-fold average coverage. Notes on the study in general: Tumors had approximately 2.5-fold higher T cell density and higher clonality than adjacent normal breast tissue.

The CDR3 spans 17 residues. Germline CDR1 reads SGHDT; CDR2 reads YYEEEE. V lost 4 bases, J lost 7 bases, and 15 bases stayed unmatched. Libraries were prepared by immunoSEQ multiplex PCR; TCRdb keeps only in-frame clonotypes and omits some of them. The sample records about 51,000 clones, around four fifths being singletons. The source material was blood. The V gene is TRBV5-6, the J gene TRBJ2-2; 8 nucleotides align to TRBD2. This clonotype originated in a person aged 40 to 50 with breast cancer. The DNA for the CDR3 is TGTGCCAGCAGCCGCGGGGTCGGGACTAGTTTATTCGGGGAGCTGTTTTTT. As protein: CASSRGVGTSLFGELFF. The full variable domain, completed using reference TRBV5-6 and TRBJ2-2, is DAGVTQSPTHLIKTRGQQVTLRCSPKSGHDTVSWYQQALGQGPQFIFQYYEEEERQRGNFPDRFSGHQFPNYSSELNVNALLLGDSALYLCASSRGVGTSLFGELFFGEGSRLTVL.